This T cell receptor beta chain was retrieved from a study of CD8+ T cells in alopecia areata (dated by TCRdb to between 2018 and 2020). Background for the entire study: To study T cell clonal expansion in alopecia areata, the researchers applied high-throughput TCRbeta sequencing to both the C3H/HeJ mouse model and human patients. RNA was obtained with the PAXgene miRNA kit for fixed scalp, the miRNeasy kit for PBMCs, and the RNeasy kit for mouse skin. immunoSEQ multiplex PCR using 35 Vbeta forward primers and 13 Jbeta reverse primers was used to amplify TCRbeta CDR3 regions. Clonality in the scalp was compared among normal scalp (n=4), patchy alopecia areata scalp (n=8), and alopecia totalis/universalis scalp (n=8). On the human side, TCRbeta sequencing was run on scalp tissue and on sorted CD4+ and CD8+ peripheral blood T cells from healthy controls and from alopecia areata patients with either patchy or totalis/universalis disease. General conclusions and limits of the study: Resident alphabeta T cells in normal human skin are also sequenced, complicating scalp TCR repertoire analysis, unlike mouse skin dominated by gammadelta T cells. Higher clonality and more expanded CD8+ clones were observed in lesional scalp than in normal scalp, particularly in alopecia totalis/universalis, a finding suggestive of antigenic drive. Shared TCR sequences between patients were less evident than in mice, which may be partly attributable to HLA diversity in the patient population.

Library generation was performed with the immunoSEQ multiplex PCR assay. For TCR sequencing, RNA was extracted from every sample and reverse transcribed into cDNA to serve as template. First-strand cDNA was synthesized with SuperScript III using a 2:1 mix of oligo-dT and random hexamers. A synthetic immune receptor repertoire was used to gauge amplification bias, and whatever bias remained was removed computationally. The original methods were these. After raw reads were preprocessed to remove errors, the CDR3 was defined following IMGT conventions as running from the conserved cysteine to phenylalanine. Clonality was computed by normalizing Shannon entropy by log2 of the number of productive unique TCRs and subtracting the result from 1. CD4 or CD8 identity of scalp clones was inferred by cross-referencing scalp TCRbeta sequences with sorted blood CD4 and CD8 repertoires. The table comes from immuneACCESS by way of TCRdb, which keeps in-frame sequences with V and J called. Part of the clones is missing from these tables; in studies checked, under half for an unresolved V gene and the rest for unknown reasons. That table gives V, J and clone size, and the DNA gave D and trimming. For this sample there are under 150,000 clones; 62% appear just once. The ten most abundant clones make up about 38% of the sample.

The CDR3, cysteine through phenylalanine, is 15 amino acids long. The kept DNA is CDR3 alone, 45 bases in frame from the first base. The V end loses 0 bases and the J end loses 4 bases, and a stretch of 13 bases separates them. CDR1 and CDR2 were assigned from the germline V gene as MGHRA and YSYEKL. About this clone itself: The target of this receptor is not known. Base-call qualities are not available, and no considerably larger clone is one nucleotide away.

PBMCs were isolated by density centrifugation and stained for CD3, CD4 and CD8, after which CD4+ and CD8+ T cells were sorted on a FACSAria. Unaffected controls provided scalp biopsies and blood samples. The sequencing input was CD8+ T cells sorted from blood. Recombination connected TRBV4-1 to TRBJ2-7; the D segment might be TRBD1 or TRBD2, since each matches 5 bases. This receptor was obtained from a human donor in good health. The CDR3 region has the sequence CASSQDPMGRYEQYF. The base sequence is TGCGCCAGCAGCCAAGACCCTATGGGACGATACGAGCAGTACTTC.